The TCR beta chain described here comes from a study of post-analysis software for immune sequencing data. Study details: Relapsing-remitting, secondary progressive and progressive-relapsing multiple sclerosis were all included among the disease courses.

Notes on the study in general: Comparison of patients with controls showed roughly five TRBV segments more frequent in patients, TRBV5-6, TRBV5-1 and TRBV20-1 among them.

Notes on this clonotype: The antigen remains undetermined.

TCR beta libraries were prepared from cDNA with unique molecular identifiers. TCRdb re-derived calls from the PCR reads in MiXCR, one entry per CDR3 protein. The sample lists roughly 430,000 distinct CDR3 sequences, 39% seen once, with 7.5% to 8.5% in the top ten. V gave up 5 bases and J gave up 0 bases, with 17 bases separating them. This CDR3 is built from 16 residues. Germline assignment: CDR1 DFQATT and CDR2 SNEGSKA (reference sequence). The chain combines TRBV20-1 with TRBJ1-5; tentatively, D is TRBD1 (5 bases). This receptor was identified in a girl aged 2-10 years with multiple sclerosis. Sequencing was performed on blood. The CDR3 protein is CSAGLSWGVSNQPQHF. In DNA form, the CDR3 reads TGCAGTGCTGGACTTTCGTGGGGCGTTAGCAATCAGCCCCAGCATTTT.